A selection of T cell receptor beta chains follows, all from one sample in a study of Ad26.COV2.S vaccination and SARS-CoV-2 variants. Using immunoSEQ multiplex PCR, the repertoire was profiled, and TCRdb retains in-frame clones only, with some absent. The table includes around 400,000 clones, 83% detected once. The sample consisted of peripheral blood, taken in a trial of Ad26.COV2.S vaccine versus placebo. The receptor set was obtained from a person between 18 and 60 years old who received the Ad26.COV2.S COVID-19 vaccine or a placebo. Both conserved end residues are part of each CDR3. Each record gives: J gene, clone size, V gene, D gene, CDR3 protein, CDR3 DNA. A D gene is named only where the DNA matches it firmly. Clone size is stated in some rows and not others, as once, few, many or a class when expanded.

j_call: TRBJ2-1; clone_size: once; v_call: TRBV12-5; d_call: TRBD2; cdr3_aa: CASAPPGGNEQFF; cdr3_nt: TGTGCTAGTGCCCCCCCGGGAGGCAATGAGCAGTTCTTC
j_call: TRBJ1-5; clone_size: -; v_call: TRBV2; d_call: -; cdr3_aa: CASSEAIPGGASNQPQHF; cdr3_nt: TGTGCCAGCAGTGAAGCGATCCCGGGAGGGGCTAGCAATCAGCCCCAGCATTTT
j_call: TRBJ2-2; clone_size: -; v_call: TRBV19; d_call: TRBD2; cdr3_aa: CAARGLAGFANTGELFF; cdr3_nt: TGTGCCGCCCGGGGACTAGCGGGGTTCGCGAACACCGGGGAGCTGTTTTTT
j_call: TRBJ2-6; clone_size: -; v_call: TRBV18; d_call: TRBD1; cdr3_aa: CASSPDRARANVLTF; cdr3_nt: TGTGCCAGCTCACCAGACAGGGCTAGGGCCAACGTCCTGACTTTC
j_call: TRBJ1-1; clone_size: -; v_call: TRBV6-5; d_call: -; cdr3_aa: CASSYQGGGAAEAFF; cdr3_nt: TGTGCCAGCAGTTACCAAGGTGGGGGTGCGGCTGAAGCTTTCTTT
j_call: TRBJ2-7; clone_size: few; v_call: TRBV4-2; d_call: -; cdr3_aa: CASSQDFGGPYEQYF; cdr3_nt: TGTGCCAGCAGCCAAGATTTCGGGGGTCCCTACGAGCAGTACTTC
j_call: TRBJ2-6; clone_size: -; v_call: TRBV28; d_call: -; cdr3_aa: CASSSHRETGANVLTF; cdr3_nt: TGTGCCAGCAGTTCCCACAGGGAGACTGGGGCCAACGTCCTGACTTTC
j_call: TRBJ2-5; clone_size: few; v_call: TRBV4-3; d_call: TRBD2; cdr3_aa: CASSIRLAGFGETQYF; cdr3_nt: TGCGCCAGCAGCATCCGTCTAGCGGGGTTCGGGGAGACCCAGTACTTC
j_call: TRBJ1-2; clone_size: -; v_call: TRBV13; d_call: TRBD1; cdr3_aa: CASSFRDRGDYGYTF; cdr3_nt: TGTGCCAGCAGCTTCCGGGACAGGGGGGACTATGGCTACACCTTC
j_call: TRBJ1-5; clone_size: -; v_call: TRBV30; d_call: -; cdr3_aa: CAWSVGVGNQPQHF; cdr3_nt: TGTGCCTGGTCGGTGGGAGTAGGCAATCAGCCCCAGCATTTT
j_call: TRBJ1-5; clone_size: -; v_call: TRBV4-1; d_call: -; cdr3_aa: CASSQRGDDNQPQHF; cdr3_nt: TGCGCCAGCAGCCAAAGAGGGGACGATAATCAGCCCCAGCATTTT
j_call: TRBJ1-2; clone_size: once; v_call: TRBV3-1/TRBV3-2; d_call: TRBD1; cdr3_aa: CASSQTGQGGGYTF; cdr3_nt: TGTGCCAGCAGCCAAACGGGACAGGGAGGCGGCTACACCTTC
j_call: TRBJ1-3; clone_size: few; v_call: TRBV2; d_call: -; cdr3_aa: CASSDPGTIYF; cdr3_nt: TGTGCCAGCAGTGACCCGGGCACCATATATTTT
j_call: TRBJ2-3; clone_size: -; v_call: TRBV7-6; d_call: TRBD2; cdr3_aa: CASSLRTSGHTDTQYF; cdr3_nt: TGTGCCAGCAGCTTGAGGACTAGCGGGCACACAGATACGCAGTATTTT
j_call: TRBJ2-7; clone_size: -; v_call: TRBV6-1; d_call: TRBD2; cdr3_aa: CASSERGLAGLQYF; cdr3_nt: TGTGCCAGCAGTGAAAGGGGACTAGCGGGCCTCCAGTACTTC
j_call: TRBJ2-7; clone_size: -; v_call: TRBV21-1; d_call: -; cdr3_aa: CASNRYEQYF; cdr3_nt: TGTGCCAGCAACCGCTACGAGCAGTACTTC
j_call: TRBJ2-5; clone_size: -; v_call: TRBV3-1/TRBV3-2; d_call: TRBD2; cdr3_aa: CASSQGGTSGSLETQYF; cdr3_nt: TGTGCCAGCAGCCAAGGGGGGACTAGCGGGAGTCTTGAGACCCAGTACTTC
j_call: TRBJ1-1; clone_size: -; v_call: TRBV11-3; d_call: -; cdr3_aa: CASSPWFTEAFF; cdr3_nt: TGTGCCAGCAGCCCCTGGTTCACTGAAGCTTTCTTT
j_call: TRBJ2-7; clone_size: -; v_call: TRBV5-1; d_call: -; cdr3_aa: CASSLAVDGLYEQYF; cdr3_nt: TGCGCCAGCAGCTTGGCCGTCGACGGCCTCTACGAGCAGTACTTC
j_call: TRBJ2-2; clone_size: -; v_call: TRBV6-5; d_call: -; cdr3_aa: CASSYSMTPNTGELFF; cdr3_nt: TGTGCCAGCAGTTACTCGATGACGCCGAACACCGGGGAGCTGTTTTTT
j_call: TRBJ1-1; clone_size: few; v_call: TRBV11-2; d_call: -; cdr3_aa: CASSLDPSWTEAFF; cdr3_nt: TGTGCCAGCAGCTTAGATCCCAGTTGGACTGAAGCTTTCTTT
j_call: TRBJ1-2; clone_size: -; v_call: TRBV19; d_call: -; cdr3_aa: CASRRDMPFANYGYTF; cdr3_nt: TGTGCCAGTAGAAGAGACATGCCTTTTGCTAACTATGGCTACACCTTC